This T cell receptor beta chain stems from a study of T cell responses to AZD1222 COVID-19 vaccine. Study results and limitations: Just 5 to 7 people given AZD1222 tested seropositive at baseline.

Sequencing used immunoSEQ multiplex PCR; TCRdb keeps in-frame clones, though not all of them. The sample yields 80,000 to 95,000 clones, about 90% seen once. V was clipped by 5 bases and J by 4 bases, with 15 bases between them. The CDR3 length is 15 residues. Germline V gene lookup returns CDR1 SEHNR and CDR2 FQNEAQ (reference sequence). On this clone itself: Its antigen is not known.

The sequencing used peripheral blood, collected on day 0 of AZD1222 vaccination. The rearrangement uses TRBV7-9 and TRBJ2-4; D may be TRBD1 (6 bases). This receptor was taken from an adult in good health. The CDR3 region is CASSLPGTPKNIQYF. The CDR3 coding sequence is TGTGCCAGCAGCCTGCCCGGGACACCGAAAAACATTCAGTACTTC.